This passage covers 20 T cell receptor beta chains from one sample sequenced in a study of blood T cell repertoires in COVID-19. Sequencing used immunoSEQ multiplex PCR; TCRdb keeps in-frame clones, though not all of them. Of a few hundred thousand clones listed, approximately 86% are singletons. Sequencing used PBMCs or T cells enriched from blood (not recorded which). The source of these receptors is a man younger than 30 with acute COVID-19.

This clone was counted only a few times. For the CDR3, the DNA is TGTGCCAGCAGCTTGGCTCTAGCGGGTGCAGATACGCAGTATTTT. It is translated as CASSLALAGADTQYF. The chain employs TRBV5-4 and TRBJ2-3, with TRBD2 matching 8 bases. This CDR3 region has 15 residues. Losses at the gene ends were 0 bases for V and 4 bases for J; bases not matched to a gene: 4. Germline V gives CDR1 SGHNT, CDR2 YYREEE (reference sequence).

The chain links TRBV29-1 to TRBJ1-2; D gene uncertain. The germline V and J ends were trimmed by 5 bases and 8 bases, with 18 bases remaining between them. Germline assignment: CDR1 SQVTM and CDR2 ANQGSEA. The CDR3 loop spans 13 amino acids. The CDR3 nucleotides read TGCAGCGTTCCGGGATTTTCTAGAGCGGGCTACACCTTC. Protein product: CSVPGFSRAGYTF.

The CDR3 is CASKGTSGITGELFF. The CDR3 DNA reads TGTGCCAGCAAAGGGACTAGCGGGATAACCGGGGAGCTGTTTTTT. This chain joins TRBV2 and TRBJ2-2; 13 positions match TRBD2. With 7 bases clipped from V and 5 bases from J, the junction kept 4 bases outside the gene matches. The CDR3 loop spans 15 amino acids. The V gene's germline CDR1 is SNHLY and CDR2 FYNNEI.

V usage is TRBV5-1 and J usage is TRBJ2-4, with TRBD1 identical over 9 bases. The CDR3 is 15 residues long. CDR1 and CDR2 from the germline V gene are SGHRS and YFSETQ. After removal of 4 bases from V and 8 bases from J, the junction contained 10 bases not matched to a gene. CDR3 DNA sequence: TGCGCCAGCAGCATATACAGGGGGCGCCGGGACATTCAGTACTTC. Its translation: CASSIYRGRRDIQYF.

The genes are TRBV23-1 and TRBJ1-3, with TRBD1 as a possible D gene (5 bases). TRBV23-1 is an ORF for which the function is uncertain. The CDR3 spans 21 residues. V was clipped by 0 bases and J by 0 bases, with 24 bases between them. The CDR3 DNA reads TGCGCCAGCAGTCAATCGTCCCCCTCTTGGGGGGGGAATAGCTCTGGAAACACCATATATTTT. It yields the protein CASSQSSPSWGGNSSGNTIYF.

The CDR3 loop is CASSQVPSYEQYF. The CDR3 region has the DNA TGCGCCAGCAGCCAAGTCCCATCCTACGAGCAGTACTTC. The rearrangement joins TRBV4-3 to TRBJ2-7; D is unclear. The ends were cut back, 1 base at V and 1 base at J, with 5 bases in the middle. The CDR3 loop spans 13 amino acids. The germline V gene encodes CDR1 LGHNA and CDR2 YSLEER.

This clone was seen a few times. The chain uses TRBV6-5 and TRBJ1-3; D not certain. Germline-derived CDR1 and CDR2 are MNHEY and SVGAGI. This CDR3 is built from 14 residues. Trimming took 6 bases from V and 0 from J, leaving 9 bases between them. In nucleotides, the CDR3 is TGTGCCAGCAGCCTGTTCAGCTCTGGAAACACCATATATTTT. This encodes CASSLFSSGNTIYF.

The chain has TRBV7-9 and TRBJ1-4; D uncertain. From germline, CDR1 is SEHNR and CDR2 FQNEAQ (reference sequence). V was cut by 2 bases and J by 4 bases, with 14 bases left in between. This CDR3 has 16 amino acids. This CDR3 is CASSLKGGSYNEKLFF. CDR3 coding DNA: TGTGCCAGCAGCTTAAAAGGCGGGAGTTATAATGAAAAACTGTTTTTT.

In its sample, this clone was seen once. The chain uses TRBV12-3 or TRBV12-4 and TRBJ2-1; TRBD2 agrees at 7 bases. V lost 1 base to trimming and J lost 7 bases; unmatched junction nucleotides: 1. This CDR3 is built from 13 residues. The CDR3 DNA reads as TGTGCCAGCAGTTTAGTGGGACTAAATGAGCAGTTCTTC. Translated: CASSLVGLNEQFF.

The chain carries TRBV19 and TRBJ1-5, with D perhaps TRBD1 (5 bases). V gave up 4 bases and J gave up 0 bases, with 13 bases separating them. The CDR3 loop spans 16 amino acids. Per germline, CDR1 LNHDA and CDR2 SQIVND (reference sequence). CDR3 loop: CASSRRQGFSNQPQHF. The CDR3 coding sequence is TGTGCCAGTAGTAGGCGGCAGGGCTTTAGCAATCAGCCCCAGCATTTT.

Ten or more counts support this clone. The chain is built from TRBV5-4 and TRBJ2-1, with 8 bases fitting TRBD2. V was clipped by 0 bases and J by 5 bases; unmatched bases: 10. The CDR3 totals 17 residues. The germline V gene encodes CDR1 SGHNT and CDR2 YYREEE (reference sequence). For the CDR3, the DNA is TGTGCCAGCAGCTTGGGGACTAGCTTTTCCTACAACAATGAGCAGTTCTTC. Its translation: CASSLGTSFSYNNEQFF.

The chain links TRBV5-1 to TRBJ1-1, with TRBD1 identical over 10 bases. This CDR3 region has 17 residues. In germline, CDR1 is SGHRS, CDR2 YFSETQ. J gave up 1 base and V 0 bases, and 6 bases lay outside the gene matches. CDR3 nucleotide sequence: TGCGCCAGCAGCTTGGGGGGACAGGGGTACGGGAACACTGAAGCTTTCTTT. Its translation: CASSLGGQGYGNTEAFF.

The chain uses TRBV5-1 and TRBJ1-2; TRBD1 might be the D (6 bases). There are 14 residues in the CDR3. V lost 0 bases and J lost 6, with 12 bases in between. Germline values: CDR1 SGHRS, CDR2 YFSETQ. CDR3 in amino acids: CASSLVGGEDGYTF. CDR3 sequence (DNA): TGCGCCAGCAGCTTGGTAGGGGGAGAGGATGGCTACACCTTC.

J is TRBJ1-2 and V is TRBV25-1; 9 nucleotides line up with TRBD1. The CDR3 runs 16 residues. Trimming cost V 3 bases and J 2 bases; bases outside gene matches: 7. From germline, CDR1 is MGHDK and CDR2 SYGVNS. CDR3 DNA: TGTGCCAGCAGTGATGGGACAGGGAGGAAAAACTATGGCTACACCTTC. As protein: CASSDGTGRKNYGYTF.

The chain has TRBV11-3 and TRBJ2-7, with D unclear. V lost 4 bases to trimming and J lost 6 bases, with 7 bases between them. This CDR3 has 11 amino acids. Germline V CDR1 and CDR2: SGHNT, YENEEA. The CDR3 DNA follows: TGTGCCAGCAGCTCATCAGGCGAGCAGTACTTC. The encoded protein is CASSSSGEQYF.

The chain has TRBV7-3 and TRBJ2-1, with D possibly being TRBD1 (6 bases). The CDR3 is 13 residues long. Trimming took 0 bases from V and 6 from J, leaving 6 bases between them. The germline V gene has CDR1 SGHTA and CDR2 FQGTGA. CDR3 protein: CASSLTGGNEQFF. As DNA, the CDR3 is TGTGCCAGCAGCTTAACAGGGGGCAATGAGCAGTTCTTC.

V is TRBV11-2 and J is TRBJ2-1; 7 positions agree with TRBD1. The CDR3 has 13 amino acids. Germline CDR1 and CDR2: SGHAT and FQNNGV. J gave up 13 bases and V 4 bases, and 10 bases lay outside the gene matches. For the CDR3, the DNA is TGTGCCAGCAGCTCATTGACAGGGCGTTTTCAGTTCTTC. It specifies CASSSLTGRFQFF.

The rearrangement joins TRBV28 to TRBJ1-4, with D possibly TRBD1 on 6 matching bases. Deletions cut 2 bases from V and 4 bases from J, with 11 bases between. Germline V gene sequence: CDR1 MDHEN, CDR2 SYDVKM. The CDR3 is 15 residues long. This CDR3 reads CASSLKDSINEKLFF. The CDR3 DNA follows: TGTGCCAGCAGTTTAAAGGACAGTATTAATGAAAAACTGTTTTTT.

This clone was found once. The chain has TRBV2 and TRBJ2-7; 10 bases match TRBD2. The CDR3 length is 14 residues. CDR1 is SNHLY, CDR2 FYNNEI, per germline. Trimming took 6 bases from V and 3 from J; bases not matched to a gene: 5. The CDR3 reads CASREREGGYEQYF. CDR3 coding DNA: TGTGCCAGCAGAGAGCGGGAGGGTGGCTACGAGCAGTACTTC. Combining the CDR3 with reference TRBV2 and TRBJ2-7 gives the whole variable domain EPEVTQTPSHQVTQMGQEVILRCVPISNHLYFYWYRQILGQKVEFLVSFYNNEISEKSEIFDDQFSVERPDGSNFTLKIRSTKLEDSAMYFCASREREGGYEQYFGPGTRLTVT.

CDR3 loop: CASKPGTEYYGYTF. The DNA of the CDR3 is TGTGCCAGCAAACCGGGAACGGAGTACTATGGCTACACCTTC. The chain carries TRBV27 and TRBJ1-2, with D hard to call. This CDR3 spans 14 amino acids. The germline V gene has CDR1 MNHEY and CDR2 SMNVEV (reference sequence). Trimming took off 7 bases at V and 3 bases at J, with 15 bases between the two ends.